The source of this TCR beta chain is a study of blood T cell repertoires in COVID-19. V lost 4 bases, J lost 0 bases, and 9 bases lay in between. The CDR3 totals 14 residues. CDR1 and CDR2 (germline): SGDLS, YYNGEE. In the authors' methods: Quantification of nucleated cells was approximated via reference gene primer amplification. Sequenced by immunoSEQ multiplex PCR; TCRdb stores in-frame clones only, minus some. Clone size and V and J calls were adopted from that table, with D and trimming inferred from the DNA. The sample yields about 26,000 clones, roughly 90% seen once. This clonotype was obtained from a man between 65 and 85 years old with acute or convalescent COVID-19. V gene TRBV9 combines with J gene TRBJ2-3; D gene uncertain. Input material: peripheral blood. The CDR3 loop is CASSPHPSTDTQYF. DNA for the CDR3: TGTGCCAGCAGCCCACACCCCAGCACAGATACGCAGTATTTT.